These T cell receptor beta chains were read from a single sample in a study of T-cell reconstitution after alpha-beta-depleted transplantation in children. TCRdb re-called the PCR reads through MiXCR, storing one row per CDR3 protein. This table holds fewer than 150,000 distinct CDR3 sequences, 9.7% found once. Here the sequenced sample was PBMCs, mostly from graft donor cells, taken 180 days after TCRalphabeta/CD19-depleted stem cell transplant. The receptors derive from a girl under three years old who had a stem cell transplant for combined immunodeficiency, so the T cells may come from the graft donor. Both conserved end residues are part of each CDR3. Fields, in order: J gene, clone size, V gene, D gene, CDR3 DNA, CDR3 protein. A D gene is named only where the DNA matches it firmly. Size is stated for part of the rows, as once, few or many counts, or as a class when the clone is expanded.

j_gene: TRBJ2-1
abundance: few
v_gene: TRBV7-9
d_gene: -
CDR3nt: TGTGCCAGCAGCCAGCCGACAGTTCCCAATGAGCAGTTCTTC
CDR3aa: CASSQPTVPNEQFF

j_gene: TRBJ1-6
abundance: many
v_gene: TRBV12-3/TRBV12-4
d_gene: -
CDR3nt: TGTGCCAGCAGCACCGACAGGTTGCGCAATTCACCCCTCCACTTT
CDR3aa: CASSTDRLRNSPLHF

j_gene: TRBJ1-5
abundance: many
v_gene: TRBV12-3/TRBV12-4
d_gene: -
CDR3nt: TGTGCCAGCAGTTTTGAGGGGAGTCAGCCCCAGCATTTT
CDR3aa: CASSFEGSQPQHF

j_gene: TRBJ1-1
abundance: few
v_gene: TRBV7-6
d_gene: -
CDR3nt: TGTGCCAGCAGCGAGGACGGAAACACTGAAGCTTTCTTT
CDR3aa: CASSEDGNTEAFF

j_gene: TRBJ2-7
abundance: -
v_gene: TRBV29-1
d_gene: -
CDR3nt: TGCAGCGTTGTGGATCAGGGTCCCTCCGAGCAGTACTTC
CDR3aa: CSVVDQGPSEQYF

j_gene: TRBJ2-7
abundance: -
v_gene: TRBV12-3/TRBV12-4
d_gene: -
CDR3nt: TGTGCCAGCACGGGGAGCTCCTACGAGCAGTACTTC
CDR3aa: CASTGSSYEQYF

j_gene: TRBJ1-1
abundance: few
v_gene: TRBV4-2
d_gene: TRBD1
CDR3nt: TGTGCCAGCAGCCAAGATCCGGACAGGTTGAACACTGAAGCTTTCTTT
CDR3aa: CASSQDPDRLNTEAFF

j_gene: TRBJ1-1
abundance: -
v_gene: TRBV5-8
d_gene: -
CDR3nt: TGTGCCAGCAGCAATTTTGGGGGCCGAGCCGGCACTGAAGCTTTCTTT
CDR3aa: CASSNFGGRAGTEAFF

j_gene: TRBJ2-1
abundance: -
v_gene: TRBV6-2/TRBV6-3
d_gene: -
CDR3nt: TGTGCCAGCAGTTACGGGGTCACCGTAGCGGTCCAAAATGAGCAGTTCTTC
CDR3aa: CASSYGVTVAVQNEQFF

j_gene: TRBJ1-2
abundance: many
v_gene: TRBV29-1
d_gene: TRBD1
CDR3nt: TGCAGCGTTGAAGGGGCCCTCAAAGGGACAGGGAGAGGCTACACCTTC
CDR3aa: CSVEGALKGTGRGYTF

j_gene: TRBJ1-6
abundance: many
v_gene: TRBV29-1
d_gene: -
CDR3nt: TGCAGCGTTGGCGGGACGGCCAATTCACCCCTCCACTTT
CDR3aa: CSVGGTANSPLHF

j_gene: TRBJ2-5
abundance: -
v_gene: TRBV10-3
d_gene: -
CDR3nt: TGTGCCACCCGTCAGCGGGACAACCAAGAGACCCAGTACTTC
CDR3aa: CATRQRDNQETQYF

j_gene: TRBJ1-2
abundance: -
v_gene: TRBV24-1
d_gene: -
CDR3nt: TGTGCCACCAGTGATGGTCCGGGCACCGACTATGGCTACACCTTC
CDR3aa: CATSDGPGTDYGYTF

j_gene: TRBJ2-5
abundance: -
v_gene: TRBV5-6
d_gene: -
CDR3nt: TGTGCCAGCAGCCCCCTCCCGGAGGGAAGGGGAGAGACCCAGTACTTC
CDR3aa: CASSPLPEGRGETQYF

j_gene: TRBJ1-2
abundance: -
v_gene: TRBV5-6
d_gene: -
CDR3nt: TGTGCCAGCAGCTTGTTCCGGGGGCCTAACTATGGCTACACCTTC
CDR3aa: CASSLFRGPNYGYTF

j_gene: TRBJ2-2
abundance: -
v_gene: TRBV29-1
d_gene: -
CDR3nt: TGCAGCGTTGAAGGTTCTAGCACAGGGACCGGGGAGCTGTTTTTT
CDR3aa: CSVEGSSTGTGELFF

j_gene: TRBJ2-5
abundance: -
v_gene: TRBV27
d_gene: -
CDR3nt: TGTGCCAGCAGTTTCGGGCAGGGAGGCCAGACCCAGTACTTC
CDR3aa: CASSFGQGGQTQYF

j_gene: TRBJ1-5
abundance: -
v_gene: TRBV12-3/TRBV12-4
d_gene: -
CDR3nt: TGTGCCAGCAGTCTAGCAAGAGGTCAGCCCCAGCATTTT
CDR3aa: CASSLARGQPQHF

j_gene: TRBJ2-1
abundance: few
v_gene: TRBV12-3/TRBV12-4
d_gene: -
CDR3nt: TGTGCCAGCAGCCTCTCGACGGGAGCGAATGAGCAGTTCTTC
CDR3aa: CASSLSTGANEQFF

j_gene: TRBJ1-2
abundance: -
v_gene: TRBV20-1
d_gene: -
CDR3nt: TGCAGTGCTAGAGGGTACAGGGCTAACTATGGCTACACCTTC
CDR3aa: CSARGYRANYGYTF

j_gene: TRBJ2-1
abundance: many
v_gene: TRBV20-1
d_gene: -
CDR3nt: TGCAGTGCTAGTTTTGCTGGTTCCTACAATGAGCAGTTCTTC
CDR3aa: CSASFAGSYNEQFF

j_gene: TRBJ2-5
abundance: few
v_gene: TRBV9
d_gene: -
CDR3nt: TGTGCCAGCAGCGTAGAGCCCCAACTACTGCAAGAGACCCAGTACTTC
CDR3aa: CASSVEPQLLQETQYF

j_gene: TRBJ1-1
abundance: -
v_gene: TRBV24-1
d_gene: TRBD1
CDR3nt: TGTGCCACCAGTGAAACAGGGGAGACTGAAGCTTTCTTT
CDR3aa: CATSETGETEAFF

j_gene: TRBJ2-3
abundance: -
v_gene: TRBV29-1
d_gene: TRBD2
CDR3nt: TGCAGCGTTGAAGAGTGGGAGGGCCCAGATACGCAGTATTTT
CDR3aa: CSVEEWEGPDTQYF

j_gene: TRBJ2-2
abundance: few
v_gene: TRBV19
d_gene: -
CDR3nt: TGTGCCAGTAGTATGTCGCAGGGTTTCGGGGAGCTGTTTTTT
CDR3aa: CASSMSQGFGELFF

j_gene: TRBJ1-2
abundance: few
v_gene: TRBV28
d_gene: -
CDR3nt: TGTGCCAGCAACCCAGGGATCTATGGCTACACCTTC
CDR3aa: CASNPGIYGYTF

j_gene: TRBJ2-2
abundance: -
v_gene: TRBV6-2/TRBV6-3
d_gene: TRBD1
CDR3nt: TGTGCCAGCAGTTACTCCGGGACAGGGATTAGGGAGCTGTTTTTT
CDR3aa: CASSYSGTGIRELFF

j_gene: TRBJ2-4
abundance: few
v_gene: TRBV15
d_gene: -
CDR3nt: TGTGCCACCAGCACAATGGGTCCCAATGACAAAAACATTCAGTACTTC
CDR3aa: CATSTMGPNDKNIQYF

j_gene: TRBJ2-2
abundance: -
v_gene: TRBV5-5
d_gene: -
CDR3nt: TGTGCCAGCAGCTTGGGGATTCTGGGGGGCACCGGGGAGCTGTTTTTT
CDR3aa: CASSLGILGGTGELFF

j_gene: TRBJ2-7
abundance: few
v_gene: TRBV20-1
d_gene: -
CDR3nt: TGCAGTGCCGAAAGCGGGCCCTACGAGCAGTACTTC
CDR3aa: CSAESGPYEQYF

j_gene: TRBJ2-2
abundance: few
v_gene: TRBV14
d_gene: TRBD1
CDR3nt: TGTGCCAGCAGCCAAGATAGGGGGCGGATGAACACCGGGGAGCTGTTTTTT
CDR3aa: CASSQDRGRMNTGELFF

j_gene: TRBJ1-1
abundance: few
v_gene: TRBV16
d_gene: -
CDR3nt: TGTGCCAGCAGCCACTCTAGGGCCATCTCGAAGACTGAAGCTTTCTTT
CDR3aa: CASSHSRAISKTEAFF

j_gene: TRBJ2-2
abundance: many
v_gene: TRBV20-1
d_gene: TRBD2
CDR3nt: TGCAGTGCTAGAGGCGCGGGGGATGGTACCGGGGAGCTGTTTTTT
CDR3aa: CSARGAGDGTGELFF

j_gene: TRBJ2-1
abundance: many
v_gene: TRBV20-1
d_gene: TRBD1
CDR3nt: TGCAGTGCTACGCACCCCACCACAGGGGCCATCTCCTACAATGAGCAGTTCTTC
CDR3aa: CSATHPTTGAISYNEQFF

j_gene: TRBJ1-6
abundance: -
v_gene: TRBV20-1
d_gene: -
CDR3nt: TGCAGTGGCCCCGGGGGTCCGGTCTCCTATAATTCACCCCTCCACTTT
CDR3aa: CSGPGGPVSYNSPLHF

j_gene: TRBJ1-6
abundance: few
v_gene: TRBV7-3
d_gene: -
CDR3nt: TGTGCCAGCAGCTTGGGGGGGCCAGGGAATTCACCCCTCCACTTT
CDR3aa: CASSLGGPGNSPLHF

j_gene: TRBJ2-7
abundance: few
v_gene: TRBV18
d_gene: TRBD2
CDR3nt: TGTGCCAGCTCACCACTAGCGGGGGGGCTGATCTACGAGCAGTACTTC
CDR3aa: CASSPLAGGLIYEQYF

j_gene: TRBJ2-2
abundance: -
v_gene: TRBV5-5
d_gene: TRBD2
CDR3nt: TGTGCCAGCAGCCCGTTCGGACTAGCGGAAAACACCGGGGAGCTGTTTTTT
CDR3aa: CASSPFGLAENTGELFF

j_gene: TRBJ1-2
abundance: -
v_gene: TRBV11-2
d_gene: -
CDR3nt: TGTGCCAGCAGCCCCTTGGGAATGTTTACAGGCCCAGATCGGTATGGCTACACCTTC
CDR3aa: CASSPLGMFTGPDRYGYTF

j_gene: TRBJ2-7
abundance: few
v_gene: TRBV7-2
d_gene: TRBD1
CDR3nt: TGTGCCAGCGGAGTTACTACAGGGGACTACGAGCAGTACTTC
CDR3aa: CASGVTTGDYEQYF

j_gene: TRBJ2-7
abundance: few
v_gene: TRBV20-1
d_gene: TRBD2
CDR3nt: TGCAGTGCTAGAGGACTAGCGCAAACCTACGAGCAGTACTTC
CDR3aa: CSARGLAQTYEQYF

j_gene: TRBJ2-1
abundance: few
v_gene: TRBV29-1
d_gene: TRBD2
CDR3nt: TGCAGCGTTAACTGGAGGAGCGGGAGGGCCCGTAGCTCCTACAATGAGCAGTTCTTC
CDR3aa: CSVNWRSGRARSSYNEQFF

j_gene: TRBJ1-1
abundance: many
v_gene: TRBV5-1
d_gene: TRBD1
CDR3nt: TGCGCCAGCAGCTCTCTCCTCCGGGACAGGGCGGGTCTCACTGAAGCTTTCTTT
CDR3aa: CASSSLLRDRAGLTEAFF

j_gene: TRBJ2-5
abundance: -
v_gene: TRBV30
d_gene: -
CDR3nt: TGTGCCTGGAGTGGGACATCACAAGAGACCCAGTACTTC
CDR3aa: CAWSGTSQETQYF

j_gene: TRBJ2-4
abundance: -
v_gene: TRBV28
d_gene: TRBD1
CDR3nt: TGTGCCAGCAGACCTACGGGACAGGGGTATGGCATTCAGTACTTC
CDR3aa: CASRPTGQGYGIQYF

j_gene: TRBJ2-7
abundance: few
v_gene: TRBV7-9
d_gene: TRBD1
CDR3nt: TGTGCCAGCAGCTCCCGACAGGGTCGGTCCTACGAGCAGTACTTC
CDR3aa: CASSSRQGRSYEQYF

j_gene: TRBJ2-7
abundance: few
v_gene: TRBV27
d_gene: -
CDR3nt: TGTGCCAGCAGTCTAAGACAGGACTACGAGCAGTACTTC
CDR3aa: CASSLRQDYEQYF

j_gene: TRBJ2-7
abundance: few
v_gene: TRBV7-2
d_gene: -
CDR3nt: TGTGCCAGCAGCTTAGACGGGAGAGGCTACGAGCAGTACTTC
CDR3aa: CASSLDGRGYEQYF

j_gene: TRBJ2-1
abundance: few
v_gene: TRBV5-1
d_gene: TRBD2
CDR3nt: TGCGCCAGCAGCCAGCTAGCGGGGCCAACCTACAATGAGCAGTTCTTC
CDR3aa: CASSQLAGPTYNEQFF

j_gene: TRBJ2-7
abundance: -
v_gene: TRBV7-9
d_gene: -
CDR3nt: TGTGCCAGCAGCCCCCGGGCAGGAGGTCTGGAGCAGTACTTC
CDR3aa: CASSPRAGGLEQYF

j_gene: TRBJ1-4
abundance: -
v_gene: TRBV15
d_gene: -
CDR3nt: TGTGCCACCAGCAAGGGCAGGGCGAGTGAAAAACTGTTTTTT
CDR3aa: CATSKGRASEKLFF

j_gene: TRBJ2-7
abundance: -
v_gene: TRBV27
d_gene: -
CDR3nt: TGTGCCAGCAGTTCCCGCGGAATCACCCTCTACGAGCAGTACTTC
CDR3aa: CASSSRGITLYEQYF

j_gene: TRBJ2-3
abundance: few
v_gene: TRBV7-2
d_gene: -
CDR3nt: TGTGCCAGCAGCTTACTAGGGAAAAGCACAGATACGCAGTATTTT
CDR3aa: CASSLLGKSTDTQYF

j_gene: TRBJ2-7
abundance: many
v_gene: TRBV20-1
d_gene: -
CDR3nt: TGCAGTGCTAGAGGGGGGTACGAGCAGTACTTC
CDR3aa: CSARGGYEQYF

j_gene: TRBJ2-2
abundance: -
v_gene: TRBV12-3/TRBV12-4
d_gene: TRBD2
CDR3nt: TGTGCCAGCAGTTTTTGGTCCAGCGGGAGCACCGGGGAGCTGTTTTTT
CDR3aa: CASSFWSSGSTGELFF

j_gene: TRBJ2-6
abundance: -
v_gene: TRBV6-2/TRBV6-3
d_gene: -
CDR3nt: TGTGCCACACGAACCTCGGGCCCTGGGGCCAACGTCCTGACTTTC
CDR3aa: CATRTSGPGANVLTF

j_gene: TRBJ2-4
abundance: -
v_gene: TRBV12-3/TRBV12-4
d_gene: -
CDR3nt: TGTGCCAGCAGTTCAGACAGGGCCAAAAACATTCAGTACTTC
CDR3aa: CASSSDRAKNIQYF

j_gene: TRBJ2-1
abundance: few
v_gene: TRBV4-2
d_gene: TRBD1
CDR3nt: TGTGCCAGCAGCCCTACAGGGGGCCCTCCCAATGAGCAGTTCTTC
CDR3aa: CASSPTGGPPNEQFF